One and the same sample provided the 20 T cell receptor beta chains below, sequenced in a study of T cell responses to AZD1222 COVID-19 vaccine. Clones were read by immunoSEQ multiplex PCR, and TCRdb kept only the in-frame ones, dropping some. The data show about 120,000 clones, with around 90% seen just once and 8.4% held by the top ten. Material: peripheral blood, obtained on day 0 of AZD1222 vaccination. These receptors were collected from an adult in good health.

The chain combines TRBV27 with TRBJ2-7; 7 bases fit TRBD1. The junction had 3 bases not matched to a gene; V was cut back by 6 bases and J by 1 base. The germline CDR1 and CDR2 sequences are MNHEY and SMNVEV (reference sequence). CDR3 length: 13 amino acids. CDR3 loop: CASSRDSSYEQYF. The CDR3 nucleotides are TGTGCCAGCAGCCGGGACAGTTCCTACGAGCAGTACTTC.

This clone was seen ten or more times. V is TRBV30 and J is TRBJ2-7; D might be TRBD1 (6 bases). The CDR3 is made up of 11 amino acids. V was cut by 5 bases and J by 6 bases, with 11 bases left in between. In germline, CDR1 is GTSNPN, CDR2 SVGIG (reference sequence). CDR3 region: CAWAQGSEQYF. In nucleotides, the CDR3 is TGTGCCTGGGCCCAGGGGTCCGAGCAGTACTTC.

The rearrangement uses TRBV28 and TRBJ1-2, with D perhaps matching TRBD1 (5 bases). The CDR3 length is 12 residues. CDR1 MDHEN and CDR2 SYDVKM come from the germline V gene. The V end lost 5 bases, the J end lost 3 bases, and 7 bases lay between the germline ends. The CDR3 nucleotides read TGTGCCAGCAGTCGCAGGGACTATGGCTACACCTTC. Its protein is CASSRRDYGYTF.

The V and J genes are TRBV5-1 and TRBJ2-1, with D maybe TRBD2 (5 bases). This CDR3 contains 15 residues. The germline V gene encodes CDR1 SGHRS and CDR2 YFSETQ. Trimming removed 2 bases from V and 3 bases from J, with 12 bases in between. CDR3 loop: CASSFRGANYNEQFF. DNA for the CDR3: TGCGCCAGCAGCTTTCGGGGTGCGAACTACAATGAGCAGTTCTTC.

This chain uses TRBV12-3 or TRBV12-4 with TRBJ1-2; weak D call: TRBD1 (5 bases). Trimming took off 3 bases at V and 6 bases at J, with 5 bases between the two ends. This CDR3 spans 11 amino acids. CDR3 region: CASSLGDGYTF. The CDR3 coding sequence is TGTGCCAGCAGTTTGGGGGATGGCTACACCTTC.

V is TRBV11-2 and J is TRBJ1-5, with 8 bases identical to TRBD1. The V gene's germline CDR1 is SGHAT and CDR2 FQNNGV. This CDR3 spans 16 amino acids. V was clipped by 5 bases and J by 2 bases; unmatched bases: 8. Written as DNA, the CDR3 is TGTGCCAGCAGCCTGGGACAGGATTTGGGCAATCAGCCCCAGCATTTT. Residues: CASSLGQDLGNQPQHF.

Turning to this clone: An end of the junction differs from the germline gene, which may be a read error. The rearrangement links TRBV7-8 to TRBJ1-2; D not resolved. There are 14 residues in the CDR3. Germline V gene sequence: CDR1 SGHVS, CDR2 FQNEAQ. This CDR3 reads CASSLVTIGGQIAF. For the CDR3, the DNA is TGTGCCAGCAGCTTAGTTACAATTGGCGGCCAGATCGCCTTC.

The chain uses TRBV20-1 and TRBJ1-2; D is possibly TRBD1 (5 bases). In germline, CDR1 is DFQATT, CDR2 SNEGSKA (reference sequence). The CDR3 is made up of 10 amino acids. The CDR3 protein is CSPAGEGYTF. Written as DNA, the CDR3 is TGCAGCCCCGCGGGGGAAGGCTACACCTTC.

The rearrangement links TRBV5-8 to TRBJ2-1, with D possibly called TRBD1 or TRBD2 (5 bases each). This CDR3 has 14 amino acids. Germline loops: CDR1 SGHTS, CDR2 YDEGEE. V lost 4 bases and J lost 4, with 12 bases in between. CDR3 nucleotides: TGTGCCAGCAGCAGCGGAGCAGGGTACAATGAGCAGTTCTTC. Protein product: CASSSGAGYNEQFF.

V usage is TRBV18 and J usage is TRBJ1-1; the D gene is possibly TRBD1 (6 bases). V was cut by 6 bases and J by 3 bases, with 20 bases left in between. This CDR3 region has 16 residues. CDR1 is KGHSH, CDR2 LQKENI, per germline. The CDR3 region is CASSAWGALGDTEAFF. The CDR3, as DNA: TGTGCCAGCTCCGCGTGGGGGGCCCTAGGAGACACTGAAGCTTTCTTT. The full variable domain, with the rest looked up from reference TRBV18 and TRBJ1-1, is NAGVMQNPRHLVRRRGQEARLRCSPMKGHSHVYWYRQLPEEGLKFMVYLQKENIIDESGMPKERFSAEFPKEGPSILRIQQVVRGDSAAYFCASSAWGALGDTEAFFGQGTRLTVV.

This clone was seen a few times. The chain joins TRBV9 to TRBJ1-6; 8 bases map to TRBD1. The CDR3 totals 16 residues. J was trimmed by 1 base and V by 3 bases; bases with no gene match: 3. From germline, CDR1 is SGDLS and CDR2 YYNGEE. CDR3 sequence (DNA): TGTGCCAGCAGCGAGTACAGGGGGTCCTATAATTCACCCCTCCACTTT. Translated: CASSEYRGSYNSPLHF.

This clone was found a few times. The CDR3 region is CASSYSGQRGEQYF. The CDR3 bases are TGTGCCAGCAGTTACTCGGGTCAAAGGGGCGAGCAGTACTTC. V gene TRBV6-6 combines with J gene TRBJ2-7; tentative D call: TRBD1 (5 bases). The CDR3 is 14 residues long. V lost 0 bases and J lost 6, with 12 bases in between. Per germline, CDR1 MNHNY and CDR2 SVGAGI (reference sequence).

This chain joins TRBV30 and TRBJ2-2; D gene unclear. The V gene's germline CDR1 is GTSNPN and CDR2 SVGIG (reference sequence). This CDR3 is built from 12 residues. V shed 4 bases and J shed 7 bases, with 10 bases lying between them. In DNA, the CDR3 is TGTGCCTGGACTTGGGCAGGCGGGGAGCTGTTTTTT. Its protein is CAWTWAGGELFF.

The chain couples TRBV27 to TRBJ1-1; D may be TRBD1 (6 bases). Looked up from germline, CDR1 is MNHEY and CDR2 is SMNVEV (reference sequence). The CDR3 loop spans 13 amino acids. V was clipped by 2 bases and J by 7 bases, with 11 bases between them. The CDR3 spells CASSLTGLGEAFF. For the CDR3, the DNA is TGTGCCAGCAGTTTAACAGGGCTAGGTGAAGCTTTCTTT.

The CDR3 coding sequence is TGTGCCAGCAGCCTCGGGGACGGTGGGACTGAAGCTTTCTTT. Translated, it gives CASSLGDGGTEAFF. The rearrangement links TRBV11-2 to TRBJ1-1, with D maybe TRBD1 (5 bases). This CDR3 contains 14 residues. The germline V gene has CDR1 SGHAT and CDR2 FQNNGV. The V gene lost 5 bases and the J gene lost 5 bases, with 15 bases spanning the gap.

CDR3 DNA: TGCGCCAGCAGCCCGCCGTCTCGGGGTGAGCAGTTCTTC. Encoded protein: CASSPPSRGEQFF. The chain uses TRBV5-1 and TRBJ2-1, with a tentative D call TRBD2 (5 bases). The CDR3 extends over 13 amino acids. CDR1 and CDR2 from the germline V gene are SGHRS and YFSETQ. V was cut by 4 bases and J by 9 bases, with 14 bases left in between.

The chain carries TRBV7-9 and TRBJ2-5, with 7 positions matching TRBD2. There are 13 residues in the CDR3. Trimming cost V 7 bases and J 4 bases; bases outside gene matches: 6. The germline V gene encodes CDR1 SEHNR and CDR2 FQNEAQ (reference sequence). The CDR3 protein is CASNRGVGETQYF. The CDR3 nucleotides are TGTGCCAGCAACCGGGGGGTCGGAGAGACCCAGTACTTC.

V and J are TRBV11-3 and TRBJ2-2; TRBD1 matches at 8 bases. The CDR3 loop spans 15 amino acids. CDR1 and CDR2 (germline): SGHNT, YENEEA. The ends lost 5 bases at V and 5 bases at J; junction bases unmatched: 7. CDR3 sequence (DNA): TGTGCCAGCAGCAACACACAGGGGGTGACCGGGGAGCTGTTTTTT. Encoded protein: CASSNTQGVTGELFF.

The CDR3 coding sequence is TGTGCCAGCAGCTCCGGGACTAGGATCGGAAACATTCAGTACTTC. Translating it yields CASSSGTRIGNIQYF. This rearrangement joins TRBV7-3 to TRBJ2-4, with TRBD2 identical over 8 bases. Germline-derived CDR1 and CDR2 are SGHTA and FQGTGA. The CDR3 loop spans 15 amino acids. After removal of 4 bases from V and 6 bases from J, the junction contained 8 bases not matched to a gene.

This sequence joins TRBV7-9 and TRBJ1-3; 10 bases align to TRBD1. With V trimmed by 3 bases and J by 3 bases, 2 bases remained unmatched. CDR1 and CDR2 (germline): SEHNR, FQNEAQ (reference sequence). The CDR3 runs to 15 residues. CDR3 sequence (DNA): TGTGCCAGCAGCTTCTGGACAGGGGGTGGAAACACCATATATTTT. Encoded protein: CASSFWTGGGNTIYF. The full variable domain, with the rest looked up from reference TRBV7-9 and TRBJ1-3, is DTGVSQNPRHKITKRGQNVTFRCDPISEHNRLYWYRQTLGQGPEFLTYFQNEAQLEKSRLLSDRFSAERPKGSFSTLEIQRTEQGDSAMYLCASSFWTGGGNTIYFGEGSWLTVV.